This entry lists 27 T cell receptor beta chains sequenced from one sample in a study of cytomegalovirus exposure and HLA in healthy donors. 60 Vbeta and 13 Jbeta primers were used in PCR. TCRdb's table, derived via immunoSEQ multiplex PCR, lists solely in-frame clones and lacks some. The repertoire holds over 95,000 clones, with 77% as singletons. Input material: PBMCs. The source is a man between 40 and 49 years old in good health and CMV-seropositive.

The chain carries TRBV28 and TRBJ1-5, with 7 bases that match TRBD1. The CDR3 is 14 residues long. J lost 9 bases, V lost 6 bases, and 11 bases had no gene match. CDR1 MDHEN and CDR2 SYDVKM come from the germline V gene. The CDR3 sequence is CASRQHRGTLPQHF. Here the CDR3 DNA reads TGTGCCAGCAGACAACACAGGGGAACGTTGCCCCAGCATTTT.

The chain couples TRBV7-6 to TRBJ2-3, with D possibly matching TRBD2 (6 bases). The CDR3 is made up of 16 amino acids. V gave up 2 bases and J gave up 0 bases, with 12 bases separating them. The V gene's germline CDR1 is SGHVS and CDR2 FNYEAQ. The CDR3 coding sequence is TGTGCCAGCAGCTTATCGGGGGTCACTAGCACAGATACGCAGTATTTT. This encodes CASSLSGVTSTDTQYF.

This clone was recorded a few times. The chain links TRBV10-3 to TRBJ2-7; TRBD2 agrees at 11 bases. Germline V gene sequence: CDR1 ENHRY, CDR2 SYGVKD. The J segment lost 4 bases and the V segment lost 2 bases, leaving 1 base of the junction unmatched. CDR3 size: 14 residues. The CDR3 DNA follows: TGTGCCATCAGTGAGACTAGCGGGGGATACGAGCAGTACTTC. This gives the protein CAISETSGGYEQYF.

This chain uses TRBV28 with TRBJ2-1; 9 nucleotides match TRBD2. J gave up 7 bases and V 3 bases, and 7 bases lay outside the gene matches. The CDR3 is made up of 15 amino acids. Germline CDR1 and CDR2: MDHEN and SYDVKM. The DNA of the CDR3 is TGTGCCAGCAGTTTTTACGGCGGGGGGGGTAATGAGCAGTTCTTC. This gives the protein CASSFYGGGGNEQFF.

The rearrangement joins TRBV7-8 to TRBJ1-4, with D possibly TRBD1 on 5 matching bases. V lost 1 base and J 4 bases, leaving 16 bases between the germline ends. Germline CDR1 SGHVS, CDR2 FQNEAQ. This CDR3 region has 17 residues. CDR3 in DNA: TGTGCCAGCAGCTTAGGGGTTCCAGGGCGCCTTAATGAAAAACTGTTTTTT. Its translation: CASSLGVPGRLNEKLFF.

This chain joins TRBV7-9 and TRBJ1-2; D is unclear. With 2 bases removed from V and 2 bases from J, the gap between germline ends came to 12 bases. This CDR3 has 15 residues. Germline lookup yields CDR1 SEHNR and CDR2 FQNEAQ (reference sequence). The CDR3 DNA reads as TGTGCCAGCAGCTTAAATCCAGCGGACAACTATGGCTACACCTTC. Residues: CASSLNPADNYGYTF.

The chain is built from TRBV29-1 and TRBJ2-3; a weak D match, TRBD2 (6 bases). The CDR3 covers 15 residues. V was trimmed by 1 base and J by 4 bases, leaving 15 bases between them. Germline V gives CDR1 SQVTM, CDR2 ANQGSEA. The CDR3 spells CSVEGGTPGADTQYF. CDR3 nucleotide sequence: TGCAGCGTTGAAGGGGGTACACCGGGGGCAGATACGCAGTATTTT.

The V call is TRBV19, the J call TRBJ1-4; tentative D call: TRBD1 (5 bases). V was cut by 2 bases and J by 6 bases, with 10 bases left in between. CDR3 length: 14 amino acids. From germline, CDR1 is LNHDA and CDR2 SQIVND (reference sequence). CDR3 sequence reads: CASSIIRGDEKLFF. CDR3 nucleotide sequence: TGTGCCAGTAGTATAATCCGGGGGGATGAAAAACTGTTTTTT.

Regarding this clone: Other DNA sequences in this sample translate to the same CDR3. The V gene is TRBV19, the J gene TRBJ2-3, with 8 bases lining up with TRBD1. The CDR3 loop spans 16 amino acids. CDR1 is LNHDA, CDR2 SQIVND, per germline (reference sequence). With V trimmed by 4 bases and J by 2 bases, 8 bases remained unmatched. CDR3 coding DNA: TGTGCCAGTAGTAATATAGCAGGGGGCAACACAGATACGCAGTATTTT. Protein sequence: CASSNIAGGNTDTQYF. The variable domain in full, with the rest retrieved from reference TRBV19 and TRBJ2-3, is DGGITQSPKYLFRKEGQNVTLSCEQNLNHDAMYWYRQDPGQGLRLIYYSQIVNDFQKGDIAEGYSVSREKKESFPLTVTSAQKNPTAFYLCASSNIAGGNTDTQYFGPGTRLTVL.

This rearrangement joins TRBV4-1 to TRBJ2-2; 10 bases map to TRBD1. The V gene end was trimmed by 2 bases and the J gene end by 4 bases; junction bases not matched to a gene: 10. The CDR3 has 18 residues. Looked up from germline, CDR1 is MGHRA and CDR2 is YSYEKL. DNA of the CDR3: TGCGCCAGCAGCCAACGTGGTGGACAGGGGGTTATCACCGGGGAGCTGTTTTTT. It codes for CASSQRGGQGVITGELFF.

In regard to this clone: The same CDR3 can be traced to other DNA sequences in this sample. This chain connects TRBV19 to TRBJ2-5; D is possibly TRBD1 (5 bases). The germline V gene encodes CDR1 LNHDA and CDR2 SQIVND (reference sequence). Trimming removed 6 bases at V and 2 bases at J, with 13 bases between. This CDR3 is 14 amino acids long. The CDR3, as DNA: TGTGCCAGTAGCCCTTGGGGCCAGCAAGAGACCCAGTACTTC. Encoded protein: CASSPWGQQETQYF.

The chain is built from TRBV19 and TRBJ1-5; TRBD1 matches 8 bases. Germline lookup yields CDR1 LNHDA and CDR2 SQIVND (reference sequence). After removal of 6 bases from V and 5 bases from J, the junction contained 9 bases not matched to a gene. The CDR3 length is 15 residues. CDR3 residues: CASSQGTGEYQPQHF. The CDR3 coding sequence is TGTGCCAGTAGCCAAGGGACAGGTGAGTATCAGCCCCAGCATTTT.

V gene TRBV9 combines with J gene TRBJ1-2; no clear D gene. The V gene lost 0 bases and the J gene lost 5 bases, with 8 bases spanning the gap. Looked up from germline, CDR1 is SGDLS and CDR2 is YYNGEE. The CDR3 runs 13 residues. This chain's CDR3 is CASSVAPGYGYTF. CDR3 nucleotides: TGTGCCAGCAGCGTAGCCCCGGGTTATGGCTACACCTTC.

The V gene is TRBV29-1, the J gene TRBJ2-2; maybe TRBD1 (7 bases). The length of the CDR3 is 15 residues. The germline V and J ends were trimmed by 7 bases and 0 bases, with 15 bases remaining between them. The germline V gene has CDR1 SQVTM and CDR2 ANQGSEA. The CDR3 bases are TGCAGCGGGTCCCGGGGGACAGCGAACACCGGGGAGCTGTTTTTT. This sequence encodes CSGSRGTANTGELFF.

The table lists this clone with a few counts. V usage is TRBV6-6 and J usage is TRBJ2-1; perhaps TRBD1 as D (6 bases). This CDR3 contains 16 residues. Between the trimmed V and J ends, which lost 7 bases and 2 bases, there was a span of 18 bases. The V gene's germline CDR1 is MNHNY and CDR2 SVGAGI (reference sequence). In DNA, the CDR3 is TGTGCCAGCATCCACGACAGGAACACCACCTACAATGAGCAGTTCTTC. Protein sequence: CASIHDRNTTYNEQFF.

The chain couples TRBV10-1 to TRBJ1-1; TRBD1 agrees at 9 bases. This CDR3 has 17 residues. CDR1 and CDR2 (germline): WNHNN, SYGVQD (reference sequence). With V trimmed by 6 bases and J by 4 bases, 15 bases remained unmatched. The CDR3 DNA is TGCGCCAGCAGGGGGGACAGGGACCCAAAGAGTGGCACTGAAGCTTTCTTT. Protein sequence: CASRGDRDPKSGTEAFF.

This clone was recorded once. The chain carries TRBV7-9 and TRBJ1-2; 9 bases are a match to TRBD1. This CDR3 region has 15 residues. The V and J ends lost 6 bases and 4 bases, in that order; junction bases with no gene match: 9. Germline assignment: CDR1 SEHNR and CDR2 FQNEAQ (reference sequence). The DNA of the CDR3 is TGTGCCAGCAGTCGTCGACAGGGGGTGCCCTATGGCTACACCTTC. Its translation: CASSRRQGVPYGYTF.

V usage is TRBV27 and J usage is TRBJ2-5; no firm D call. Germline V gene data show CDR1 as MNHEY and CDR2 as SMNVEV (reference sequence). The CDR3 extends over 15 amino acids. V was pared by 3 bases and J by 0 bases, with 11 bases between. The CDR3 nucleotides are TGTGCCAGCAGTTTCAGTAACGGGTACCAAGAGACCCAGTACTTC. This gives the protein CASSFSNGYQETQYF.

The rearrangement uses TRBV6-6 and TRBJ1-1, with D hard to call. Germline CDR1 is MNHNY and CDR2 is SVGAGI (reference sequence). V shed 2 bases and J shed 0 bases, with 10 bases lying between them. This CDR3 is built from 15 residues. The CDR3 protein is CASSYGEAVNTEAFF. The CDR3 DNA reads as TGTGCCAGCAGTTACGGGGAGGCGGTGAACACTGAAGCTTTCTTT.

This chain uses TRBV7-2 with TRBJ1-4; D ambiguous. Germline lookup yields CDR1 SGHTA and CDR2 FQGNSA. The length of the CDR3 is 16 residues. V was shortened by 1 base and J by 3 bases, with 12 bases between the two germline ends. CDR3 nucleotides: TGTGCCAGCAGCTTAGGGAGCACCCGGCCTAATGAAAAACTGTTTTTT. Translated: CASSLGSTRPNEKLFF.

The V call is TRBV28, the J call TRBJ1-4, with a possible D match to TRBD1 (6 bases). The V and J ends lost 5 bases and 3 bases respectively, with 13 bases between them. This CDR3 region has 15 residues. From germline, CDR1 is MDHEN and CDR2 SYDVKM. For the CDR3, the DNA is TGTGCCAGCAGTCTACATGGACAGTCTAATGAAAAACTGTTTTTT. This gives the protein CASSLHGQSNEKLFF. The full variable domain, its missing parts supplied by reference TRBV28 and TRBJ1-4, is DVKVTQSSRYLVKRTGEKVFLECVQDMDHENMFWYRQDPGLGLRLIYFSYDVKMKEKGDIPEGYSVSREKKERFSLILESASTNQTSMYLCASSLHGQSNEKLFFGSGTQLSVL.

V usage is TRBV27 and J usage is TRBJ1-2; tentatively, D is TRBD1 (5 bases). Germline-derived CDR1 and CDR2 are MNHEY and SMNVEV (reference sequence). The CDR3 is made up of 12 amino acids. Trimming pared 11 bases from V and 5 bases from J, leaving 15 bases between. The CDR3 spells CASAGRDYGYTF. CDR3 sequence (DNA): TGTGCCTCAGCGGGCAGGGATTATGGCTACACCTTC.

The chain recombines TRBV5-1 with TRBJ2-5, with 16 bases matching TRBD2. In germline, CDR1 is SGHRS, CDR2 YFSETQ. The junction had 16 bases not matched to a gene; V was cut back by 3 bases and J by 5 bases. The CDR3 sequence is 20 residues long. CDR3 bases: TGCGCCAGCAGCTACAAAACCGGGACTAGCGGGGGGGCCCCGTCTGAGACCCAGTACTTC. Its translation: CASSYKTGTSGGAPSETQYF.

The V call is TRBV5-6, the J call TRBJ1-4, with D perhaps TRBD1 (5 bases). The V and J ends lost 4 bases and 8 bases respectively, with 18 bases between them. The germline gives CDR1 SGHDT, CDR2 YYEEEE. The CDR3 consists of 15 residues. DNA for the CDR3: TGTGCCAGCAGCCGACGAGGGACTTGGGGAGAAAAACTGTTTTTT. It codes for CASSRRGTWGEKLFF.

The chain carries TRBV7-9 and TRBJ1-1; a possible D gene is TRBD1 (5 bases). The CDR3 runs 14 residues. The germline V gene encodes CDR1 SEHNR and CDR2 FQNEAQ (reference sequence). The V end was cut by 1 base, the J end by 1 base, with 7 bases between. The CDR3 DNA sequence: TGTGCCAGCAGCTTAGTTCAGGGGAACACTGAAGCTTTCTTT. Translation: CASSLVQGNTEAFF.

The gene calls are TRBV6-5 and TRBJ1-2, with a tentative D call TRBD1 (6 bases). Germline V gene lookup returns CDR1 MNHEY and CDR2 SVGAGI. CDR3 length equals 15 residues. The V gene lost 6 bases and the J gene lost 2 bases, with 16 bases spanning the gap. Here the CDR3 DNA reads TGTGCCAGCAGGACGACCGAACAGGGAAACTATGGCTACACCTTC. It encodes CASRTTEQGNYGYTF.

V and J are TRBV4-1 and TRBJ2-3; 12 nucleotides match TRBD2. This CDR3 comprises 16 residues. The junction had 2 bases not matched to a gene; V was cut back by 0 bases and J by 4 bases. Germline values: CDR1 MGHRA, CDR2 YSYEKL. The CDR3 DNA is TGCGCCAGCAGCCAAGATCTAGCGGGGGGGCCAGATACGCAGTATTTT. This translates into CASSQDLAGGPDTQYF.